The TCR beta chain described here comes from a study of T cells in Graves' hyperthyroidism and ophthalmopathy. Study-level results: Most thyroid clonotypes expanded above 0.001 were also detected in blood.

The V and J ends lost 3 bases and 2 bases respectively, with 7 bases between them. The V gene's germline CDR1 is MDHEN and CDR2 SYDVKM. The CDR3 contains 13 residues. Only a few counts were recorded for this clonotype. The antigen is not known. Amplification of TCR beta CDR3 regions was performed using RNA transcripts as template. Primed by the HTBI set, a first-round RT-PCR was run on the TCR CDR3. MiXCR was run by TCRdb on the multiplex PCR reads, yielding one entry per CDR3 protein. The table shows around 380,000 distinct CDR3 sequences, with approximately 13% occurring only once. V is TRBV28 and J is TRBJ1-2; D is uncertain. The clonotype was recovered from a man aged 25-45 years with Graves' hyperthyroidism that later progressed to Graves' ophthalmopathy. The sample consisted of blood. The CDR3 is CASSLSENYGYTF. CDR3 coding DNA: TGTGCCAGCAGTTTGTCCGAAAACTATGGCTACACCTTC.